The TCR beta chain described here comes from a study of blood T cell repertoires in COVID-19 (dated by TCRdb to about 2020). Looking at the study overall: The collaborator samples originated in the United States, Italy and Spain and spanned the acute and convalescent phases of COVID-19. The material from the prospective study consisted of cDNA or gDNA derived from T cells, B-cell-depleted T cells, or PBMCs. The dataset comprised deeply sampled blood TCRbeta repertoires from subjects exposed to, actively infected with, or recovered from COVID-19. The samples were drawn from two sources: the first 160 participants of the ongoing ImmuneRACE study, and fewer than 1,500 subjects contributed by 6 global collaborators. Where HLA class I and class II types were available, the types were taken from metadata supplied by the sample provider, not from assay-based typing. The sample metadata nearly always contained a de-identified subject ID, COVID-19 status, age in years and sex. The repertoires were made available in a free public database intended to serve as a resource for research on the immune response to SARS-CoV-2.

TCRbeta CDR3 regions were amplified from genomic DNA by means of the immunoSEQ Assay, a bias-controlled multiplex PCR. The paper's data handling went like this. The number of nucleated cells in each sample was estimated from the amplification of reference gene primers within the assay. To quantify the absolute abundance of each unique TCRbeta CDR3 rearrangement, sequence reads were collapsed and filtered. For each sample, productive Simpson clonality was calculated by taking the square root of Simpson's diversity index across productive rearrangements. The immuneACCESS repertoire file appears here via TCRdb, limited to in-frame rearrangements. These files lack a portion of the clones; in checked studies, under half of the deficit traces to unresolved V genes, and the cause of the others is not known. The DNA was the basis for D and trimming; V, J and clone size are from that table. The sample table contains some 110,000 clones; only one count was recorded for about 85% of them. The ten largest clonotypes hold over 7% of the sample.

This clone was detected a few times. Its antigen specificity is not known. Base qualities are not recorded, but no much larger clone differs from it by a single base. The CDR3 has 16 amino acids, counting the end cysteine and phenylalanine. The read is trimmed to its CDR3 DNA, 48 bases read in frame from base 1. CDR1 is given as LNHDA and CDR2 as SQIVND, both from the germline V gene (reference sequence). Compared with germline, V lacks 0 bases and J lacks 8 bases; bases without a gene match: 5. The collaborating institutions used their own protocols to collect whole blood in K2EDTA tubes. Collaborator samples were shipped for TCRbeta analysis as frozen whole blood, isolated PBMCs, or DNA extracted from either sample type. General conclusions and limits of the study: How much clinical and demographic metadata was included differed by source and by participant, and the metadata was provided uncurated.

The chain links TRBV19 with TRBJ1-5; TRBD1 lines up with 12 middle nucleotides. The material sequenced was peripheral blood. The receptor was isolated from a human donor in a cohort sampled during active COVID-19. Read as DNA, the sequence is TGTGCCAGTAGTATAGATTCCGGGACAGGGGGCAAGCCCCAGCATTTT. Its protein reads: CASSIDSGTGGKPQHF.